This TCR beta chain stems from a study of CD4 T cells in relation to SARS-CoV-2 and coronaviruses. Uncultured naive and memory CD4+ T cells supplied DNA for deep TCR-beta sequencing. The method was immunoSEQ multiplex PCR; TCRdb's version includes in-frame clones alone and lacks a portion of them. The sample has about 68,000 clones; 93% are singletons. For this clone: What it binds is not known.

Unexposed donor CD4+ T cells date from about 2011-2018, before the COVID-19 pandemic. With 2 bases removed from V and 0 bases from J, the gap between germline ends came to 11 bases. The CDR3 covers 16 residues. Germline lookup yields CDR1 MNHEY and CDR2 SVGEGT. Study-wide results and caveats: This crossreactivity analysis covered spike protein alone, no other viral proteins.

The origin of this receptor is a human donor in good health. The chain links TRBV6-2 or TRBV6-3 to TRBJ1-3; D is uncertain. Sequencing used naive CD4+ T cells from PBMCs. As to subset: naive CD4+ T cells isolated by negative enrichment. The CDR3 bases are TGTGCCAGCAGTTACGTGCGGCCCACCTCTGGAAACACCATATATTTT. This codes for CASSYVRPTSGNTIYF.